One sample yielded the 9 T cell receptor beta chains listed below, sequenced in a study of T cell repertoires in cytomegalovirus infection. Via MiXCR, TCRdb re-called the reads, giving one row per CDR3 protein. The sample shows 150,000 to 200,000 distinct CDR3 sequences, approximately 19% of them seen only once. Sequenced input: PBMCs. The receptors originated from a human donor in good health (CMV status not recorded). Some clones in this sample may be carry-over from other donors' samples.

The chain combines TRBV6-2 or TRBV6-3 with TRBJ2-7; 8 positions match TRBD2. J was trimmed by 3 bases and V by 6 bases; bases with no gene match: 16. This CDR3 contains 17 residues. Germline V gene sequence: CDR1 MNHEY, CDR2 SVGEGT. DNA of the CDR3: TGTGCCAGCAGCCGTGGACTGGGCAGCGGGGGAAACTACGAGCAGTACTTC. Protein: CASSRGLGSGGNYEQYF.

This rearrangement joins TRBV5-5 to TRBJ2-3; TRBD1 agrees at 8 bases. Looked up from germline, CDR1 is SGHKS and CDR2 is YYEKEE (reference sequence). There are 17 residues in the CDR3. V shed 1 base, J shed 0 bases, and the junction held 7 bases outside the gene matches. CDR3 DNA sequence: TGTGCCAGCAGCTTGAGACAGGGGACCACTAGCACAGATACGCAGTATTTT. The encoded protein is CASSLRQGTTSTDTQYF.

J is TRBJ2-5 and V is TRBV19; D possibly uses TRBD1 or TRBD2 (5 bases each). The germline V and J ends were trimmed by 6 bases and 4 bases, with 21 bases remaining between them. This CDR3 has 16 amino acids. CDR1 is LNHDA, CDR2 SQIVND, per germline (reference sequence). CDR3 bases: TGTGCCAGTAGCTTCACCCTGGGGGTGTTTGGAGAGACCCAGTACTTC. Its translation: CASSFTLGVFGETQYF.

As for this clonotype: A much larger clone differs by one base, so this may be a read error. The conserved closing phenylalanine or tryptophan is absent in this CDR3, likely reflecting a read error. The CDR3 coding sequence is TGTGCCAGCGGACGGACTAGCGGAAACACAGATACGCAGTATCTT. This translates into CASGRTSGNTDTQYL. V is TRBV12-3 or TRBV12-4 and J is TRBJ2-3, with 10 bases aligning to TRBD2. J gave up 2 bases and V 8 bases, and 7 bases lay outside the gene matches. This CDR3 spans 15 amino acids.

This clonotype was found a few times. The rearrangement joins TRBV6-5 to TRBJ2-7; D perhaps matches TRBD1 (5 bases). This CDR3 has 16 amino acids. Between the trimmed V and J ends, which lost 2 bases and 0 bases, there was a span of 14 bases. CDR1 is MNHEY and CDR2 is SVGAGI in the germline V gene. CDR3 bases: TGTGCCAGCAGTTACAGCCCCAGGGCTAGCTCCTACGAGCAGTACTTC. Its protein product is CASSYSPRASSYEQYF.

The V gene is TRBV5-4, the J gene TRBJ1-1; a possible D gene is TRBD1 (6 bases). V lost 4 bases and J lost 4, with 17 bases in between. This CDR3 has 15 residues. Germline lookup yields CDR1 SGHNT and CDR2 YYREEE (reference sequence). The DNA for the CDR3 is TGTGCCAGCAGCCGGTTTAGGACAGCGGGCACTGAAGCTTTCTTT. This encodes CASSRFRTAGTEAFF.

For this clonotype: A clone one base away is much larger, so this may be a read error. The chain recombines TRBV5-6 with TRBJ1-2; D not certain. CDR3 size: 12 residues. Per germline, CDR1 SGHDT and CDR2 YYEEEE. CDR3 in DNA: TGTACCAGCAGCTTGGTACGAGATGGCTACACCTTC. The encoded protein is CTSSLVRDGYTF.

This clonotype was counted only a few times. The V and J genes are TRBV14 and TRBJ1-1; no definite D call. Germline V gene lookup returns CDR1 SGHDN and CDR2 FVKESK. Deletions cut 3 bases from V and 1 base from J, with 6 bases between. The CDR3 runs 13 residues. The CDR3: CASSQKGNTEAFF. In DNA, the CDR3 is TGTGCCAGCAGCCAGAAGGGGAACACTGAAGCTTTCTTT.

The table lists this clonotype with a few counts. J is TRBJ1-1 and V is TRBV15, with a tentative D call TRBD1 (5 bases). Germline V lookup: CDR1 LNHNV, CDR2 YYDKDF (reference sequence). The CDR3 is 15 amino acids. V lost 5 bases to trimming and J lost 1 base, with 14 bases between them. CDR3 nucleotides: TGTGCCACCAGCCCCAAGGCCAGGGCGAACACTGAAGCTTTCTTT. Amino acids: CATSPKARANTEAFF.